The text below deals with one TCR beta chain. The sample is drawn from a study of PD-L1 blockade in urothelial cancer. TCRdb's table, derived via immunoSEQ multiplex PCR, lists solely in-frame clones and lacks some. The data show around 80,000 clones, with about nine tenths seen just once and around 5.3% held by the top ten. The germline CDR1 and CDR2 sequences are SGHAT and FQNNGV. V trimming: 5 bases; J trimming: 6 bases; junction bases outside the gene matches: 8. The CDR3 totals 16 residues. This receptor was identified in a woman in her seventies with urothelial cancer. The chain couples TRBV11-2 to TRBJ1-6, with TRBD1 matching 9 bases. The sequencing used PBMCs, collected around atezolizumab (anti-PD-L1) treatment. CDR3: CASSPGQGNFNSPLHF. In DNA form, the CDR3 reads TGTGCCAGCAGCCCCGGACAGGGGAATTTTAATTCACCCCTCCACTTT. Variable domain in full (rest from reference TRBV11-2 and TRBJ1-6): EAGVAQSPRYKIIEKRQSVAFWCNPISGHATLYWYQQILGQGPKLLIQFQNNGVVDDSQLPKDRFSAERLKGVDSTLKIQPAKLEDSAVYLCASSPGQGNFNSPLHFGNGTRLTVT.